These 21 T cell receptor beta chains were sequenced from one sample in a study of control samples from healthy donors and cancer patients. The assay was immunoSEQ multiplex PCR, and TCRdb's table has in-frame clones only and misses some. The data show 95,000 to 150,000 clones, with around 86% seen just once and less than 9.5% held by the top ten. The specimen sequenced was blood. Receptors were obtained from a man in his forties or fifties in good health.

This clone appeared a few times. The V gene is TRBV6-5, the J gene TRBJ1-1, with 8 bases fitting TRBD1. Germline V gene data show CDR1 as MNHEY and CDR2 as SVGAGI. After removal of 7 bases from V and 6 bases from J, the junction contained 1 base not matched to a gene. CDR3 length: 11 amino acids. CDR3 sequence: CASKDRAEAFF. CDR3 coding DNA: TGTGCCAGCAAGGACAGGGCTGAAGCTTTCTTT.

In this sample, this clone turned up a few times. This rearrangement joins TRBV11-1 to TRBJ2-3; 8 bases map to TRBD1. The germline V gene has CDR1 SGHAT and CDR2 FQDESV (reference sequence). The CDR3 runs 16 residues. After removal of 4 bases from V and 0 bases from J, the junction contained 6 bases not matched to a gene. CDR3 region: CASSWRQGASTDTQYF. The DNA for the CDR3 is TGTGCCAGCAGCTGGAGGCAGGGGGCAAGCACAGATACGCAGTATTTT. The full variable domain, rest sourced from reference TRBV11-1 and TRBJ2-3, is EAEVAQSPRYKITEKSQAVAFWCDPISGHATLYWYRQILGQGPELLVQFQDESVVDDSQLPKDRFSAERLKGVDSTLKIQPAELGDSAMYLCASSWRQGASTDTQYFGPGTRLTVL.

A single count supports this clone. The V call is TRBV2, the J call TRBJ2-5, with TRBD2 identical over 8 bases. The germline gives CDR1 SNHLY, CDR2 FYNNEI. CDR3 length equals 15 residues. V shed 3 bases, J shed 2 bases, and the junction held 5 bases outside the gene matches. In DNA, the CDR3 is TGTGCCAGCAGTGATGCACTAGCGGAACAAGAGACCCAGTACTTC. Translated, it gives CASSDALAEQETQYF.

The J gene is TRBJ2-4, the V gene TRBV11-3; D is possibly TRBD2 (5 bases). The CDR3 covers 16 residues. V was trimmed by 1 base and J by 6 bases, leaving 16 bases between them. Germline V gene data show CDR1 as SGHNT and CDR2 as YENEEA. DNA for the CDR3: TGTGCCAGCAGCTTAGGGCAGTTGGGTGAGGGAAACATTCAGTACTTC. Its translation is CASSLGQLGEGNIQYF.

The chain has TRBV9 and TRBJ1-2; 9 bases fit TRBD1. V was pared by 3 bases and J by 4 bases, with 10 bases of the junction left unmatched. Germline V lookup: CDR1 SGDLS, CDR2 YYNGEE. The length of the CDR3 is 16 residues. This CDR3 is CASSGNHRGRGYGYTF. The CDR3 DNA reads as TGTGCCAGCAGCGGAAATCACAGGGGGCGCGGCTATGGCTACACCTTC.

This chain joins TRBV5-8 and TRBJ1-1; D not certain. The V and J ends lost 0 bases and 5 bases respectively, with 14 bases between them. Germline lookup yields CDR1 SGHTS and CDR2 YDEGEE. CDR3 length: 15 residues. In DNA form, the CDR3 reads TGTGCCAGCAGCTTGGCCGGGTACACACGGACTGAAGCTTTCTTT. Protein: CASSLAGYTRTEAFF.

The J gene is TRBJ2-5, the V gene TRBV9; D is unresolved. The germline CDR1 and CDR2 sequences are SGDLS and YYNGEE. V was cut by 0 bases and J by 7 bases, with 22 bases left in between. This CDR3 contains 17 residues. CDR3 protein: CASSVVPRPRSKGTQYF. The DNA of the CDR3 is TGTGCCAGCAGCGTAGTCCCCCGACCTAGATCTAAGGGGACCCAGTACTTC.

The V gene is TRBV11-3, the J gene TRBJ2-1, with 7 bases fitting TRBD1. J was trimmed by 15 bases and V by 4 bases; bases with no gene match: 15. The CDR3 length is 14 residues. Germline V gene data show CDR1 as SGHNT and CDR2 as YENEEA. The CDR3 loop is CASSSEGAISKPFF. CDR3 DNA sequence: TGTGCCAGCAGCTCCGAGGGGGCTATTTCCAAGCCGTTCTTC.

The V call is TRBV7-2, the J call TRBJ1-5; D is ambiguous. Germline CDR1 SGHTA, CDR2 FQGNSA. The V gene lost 0 bases and the J gene lost 1 base, with 1 base spanning the gap. The CDR3 runs 13 residues. The CDR3 loop is CASSLASNQPQHF. CDR3 sequence (DNA): TGTGCCAGCAGCTTAGCGAGCAATCAGCCCCAGCATTTT.

The chain joins TRBV7-2 to TRBJ2-7; D unresolved. The ends were cut back, 3 bases at V and 4 bases at J, with 10 bases in the middle. In germline, CDR1 is SGHTA, CDR2 FQGNSA. This CDR3 contains 13 residues. The CDR3 nucleotides are TGTGCCAGCAGCTTCTCTGGCACTTACGAGCAGTACTTC. Residues: CASSFSGTYEQYF.

This clone was counted only a few times. The chain combines TRBV14 with TRBJ2-3; 10 bases align to TRBD2. V shed 4 bases, J shed 4 bases, and the junction held 8 bases outside the gene matches. The V gene's germline CDR1 is SGHDN and CDR2 FVKESK. The CDR3 is made up of 16 amino acids. This chain's CDR3 is CASSLPGLAWADTQYF. The DNA of the CDR3 is TGTGCCAGCAGCCTACCGGGACTAGCGTGGGCAGATACGCAGTATTTT.

This clone has only one observation. Distinct nucleotide sequences in the sample also encode this CDR3. The chain couples TRBV6-5 to TRBJ1-1; D ambiguous. Germline V CDR1 and CDR2: MNHEY, SVGAGI. The CDR3 is made up of 13 amino acids. The V gene lost 0 bases and the J gene lost 1 base, with 3 bases spanning the gap. The CDR3 region has the DNA TGTGCCAGCAGTTACTCGGAGAACACTGAAGCTTTCTTT. It specifies CASSYSENTEAFF.

CDR3 protein: CASSRTGGTDTQYF. DNA of the CDR3: TGTGCCAGCAGTCGGACAGGGGGCACAGATACGCAGTATTTT. V and J are TRBV6-1 and TRBJ2-3; TRBD1 matches 9 bases. V lost 5 bases, J lost 1 base, and 1 base stayed unmatched. Germline CDR1 reads MNHNS; CDR2 reads SASEGT. The CDR3 totals 14 residues.

The rearrangement uses TRBV6-6 and TRBJ1-6; D call uncertain. V lost 2 bases and J lost 10, with 12 bases in between. Germline CDR1 reads MNHNY; CDR2 reads SVGAGI (reference sequence). The CDR3 has 14 amino acids. The CDR3, as DNA: TGTGCCAGCAGTTACGGTGGGGTAAACTCACCCCTCCACTTT. Amino acid sequence: CASSYGGVNSPLHF.

The chain carries TRBV6-5 and TRBJ1-1, with a weak D call TRBD1 (6 bases). The CDR3 is 15 residues long. Trimming pared 4 bases from V and 0 bases from J, leaving 12 bases between. Germline V gene sequence: CDR1 MNHEY, CDR2 SVGAGI. This chain's CDR3 is CASSFDRSVNTEAFF. The CDR3, as DNA: TGTGCCAGCAGTTTTGACAGGTCTGTGAACACTGAAGCTTTCTTT.

The chain has TRBV10-3 and TRBJ1-2; maybe TRBD1 (5 bases). CDR1 and CDR2 from the germline V gene are ENHRY and SYGVKD. CDR3 size: 14 residues. V was cut by 2 bases and J by 2 bases, with 9 bases left in between. CDR3 sequence: CAISERDANYGYTF. The CDR3 DNA follows: TGTGCCATCAGTGAGAGGGACGCAAACTATGGCTACACCTTC.

This chain links TRBV11-3 with TRBJ2-1, with TRBD2 matching 13 bases. This CDR3 is built from 17 residues. V shed 0 bases and J 5 bases; nucleotides not matched to a gene: 4. The germline gives CDR1 SGHNT, CDR2 YENEEA. The CDR3, as DNA: TGTGCCAGCAGCTTAGATCAGGGACTAGCGGGAAACAATGAGCAGTTCTTC. This codes for CASSLDQGLAGNNEQFF.

The count of this clone is one. The rearrangement links TRBV2 to TRBJ2-7; D gene ambiguous. Germline V CDR1 and CDR2: SNHLY, FYNNEI. The germline V and J ends were trimmed by 1 base and 10 bases, with 11 bases remaining between them. CDR3 length: 12 amino acids. The CDR3 DNA reads TGTGCCAGCAGTGAAGGGCCCCGGTCTCAGTACTTC. This encodes CASSEGPRSQYF.

This chain uses TRBV19 with TRBJ1-2, with 9 bases that match TRBD1. The V gene's germline CDR1 is LNHDA and CDR2 SQIVND (reference sequence). V shed 4 bases, J shed 3 bases, and the junction held 3 bases outside the gene matches. The CDR3 consists of 14 residues. Here the CDR3 DNA reads TGTGCCAGTAGTAACGGACAGGGGTACTATGGCTACACCTTC. Translation gives CASSNGQGYYGYTF.

This sequence joins TRBV24-1 and TRBJ1-2, with TRBD1 as a possible D gene (6 bases). V lost 6 bases and J lost 4, with 8 bases in between. There are 12 residues in the CDR3. Germline V CDR1 and CDR2: KGHDR, SFDVKD. For the CDR3, the DNA is TGTGCCACCAGTTTGGGGGCCTATGGCTACACCTTC. It yields the protein CATSLGAYGYTF.

The chain carries TRBV3-1 (or the pseudogene TRBV3-2) and TRBJ1-1; 10 nucleotides agree with TRBD1. The V segment lost 0 bases and the J segment 0 bases; nucleotides outside the gene matches: 7. The CDR3 length is 18 residues. CDR1 is LGHDT and CDR2 is YNNKEL in the germline V gene (reference sequence). The CDR3: CASSQDRRQGAMNTEAFF. Here the CDR3 DNA reads TGTGCCAGCAGCCAAGATCGGAGACAGGGGGCCATGAACACTGAAGCTTTCTTT.